Reported below is one T cell receptor beta chain. Its target is not known. These data are taken from a study of CD4 T cells in relation to SARS-CoV-2 and coronaviruses. Overall study context: The HLA restriction of the shared crossreactive spike epitopes was mapped.

Whole-study findings and limits: This crossreactivity analysis covered spike protein alone, no other viral proteins. Culture-expanded clones reflect memory recall rather than primary priming during culture. In about 65% of donors, memory CD4+ clonotypes crossrecognized SARS-CoV-2 and at least one common cold coronavirus spike.

The unexposed donors gave CD4+ T cells in about 2011-2018, prior to COVID-19. TCRdb keeps only in-frame clones here, not all; method: immunoSEQ multiplex PCR. This sample has about 64,000 clones, with approximately 94% found just once. Trimming removed 2 bases from V and 8 bases from J, with 9 bases in between. This CDR3 has 12 amino acids. CDR1 is GTSNPN, CDR2 SVGIG, per germline (reference sequence). Sequenced material: naive CD4+ T cells from PBMCs. Subset meaning: naive CD4+ T cells isolated by negative enrichment. The chain has TRBV30 and TRBJ1-4; D not certain. This TCR came from a human donor in good health. The CDR3 sequence is CAWSMIKEKLFF. CDR3 in DNA: TGTGCCTGGAGTATGATCAAAGAAAAACTGTTTTTT.